This T cell receptor (beta chain) was sequenced for a study of blood T cell repertoires in COVID-19. The overall study: Sites in the United States, Italy and Spain provided acute and convalescent COVID-19 samples. T cells, B-cell-depleted T cells, or PBMCs supplied cDNA or gDNA.

In the authors' workflow: Reference gene primer amplification yielded estimated nucleated cell counts. Repertoires were generated with immunoSEQ multiplex PCR, while TCRdb's copy carries only in-frame clones and drops some. Clone size and the V and J calls come from that table; the DNA yielded D and trimming. This table has 400,000 to 550,000 clones, roughly 90% appearing once. This clone came up once. Sequenced input: peripheral blood. The origin of this receptor is a woman aged 25-40 years with acute or convalescent COVID-19.

The CDR3 here is CSATGESTGELFF. In DNA, the CDR3 is TGCAGCGCCACAGGGGAGAGCACCGGGGAGCTGTTTTTT. The rearrangement joins TRBV29-1 to TRBJ2-2, with TRBD1 matching over 7 bases. V shed 7 bases, J shed 4 bases, and the junction held 6 bases outside the gene matches. Germline loops: CDR1 SQVTM, CDR2 ANQGSEA. The CDR3 runs 13 residues.